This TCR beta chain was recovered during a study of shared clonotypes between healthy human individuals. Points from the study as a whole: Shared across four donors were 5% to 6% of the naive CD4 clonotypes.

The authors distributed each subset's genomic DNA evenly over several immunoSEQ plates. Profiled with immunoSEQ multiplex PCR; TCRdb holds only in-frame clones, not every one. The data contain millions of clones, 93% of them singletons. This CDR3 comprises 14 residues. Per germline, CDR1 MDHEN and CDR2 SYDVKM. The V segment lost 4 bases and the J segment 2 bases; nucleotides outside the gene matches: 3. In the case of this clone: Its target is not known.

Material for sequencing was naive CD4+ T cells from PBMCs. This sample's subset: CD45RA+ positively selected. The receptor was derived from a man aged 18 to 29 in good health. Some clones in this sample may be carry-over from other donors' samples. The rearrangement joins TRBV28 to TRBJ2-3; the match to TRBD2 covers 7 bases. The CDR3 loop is CASSSGLPTDTQYF. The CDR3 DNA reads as TGTGCCAGCAGTTCGGGACTACCCACAGATACGCAGTATTTT.